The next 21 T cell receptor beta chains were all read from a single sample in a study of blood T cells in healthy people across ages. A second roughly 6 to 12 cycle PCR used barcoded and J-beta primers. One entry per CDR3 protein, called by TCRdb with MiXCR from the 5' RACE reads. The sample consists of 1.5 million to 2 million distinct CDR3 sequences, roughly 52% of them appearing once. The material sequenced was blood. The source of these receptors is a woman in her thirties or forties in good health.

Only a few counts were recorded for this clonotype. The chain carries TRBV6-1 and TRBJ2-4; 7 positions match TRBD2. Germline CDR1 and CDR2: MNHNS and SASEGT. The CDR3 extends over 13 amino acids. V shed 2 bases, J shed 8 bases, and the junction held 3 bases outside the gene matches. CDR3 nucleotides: TGTGCCAGCAGTGAAAATGGGAGGGACATTCAGTACTTC. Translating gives CASSENGRDIQYF.

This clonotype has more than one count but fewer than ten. In DNA, the CDR3 is TGTGCCAGCAGGGGGGATTCAACCTATAATTCACCCCTCCACTTT. Translating it yields CASRGDSTYNSPLHF. This chain joins TRBV6-6 and TRBJ1-6; D is perhaps TRBD1 (5 bases). CDR1 is MNHNY, CDR2 SVGAGI, per germline (reference sequence). This CDR3 contains 15 residues. The V gene lost 6 bases and the J gene lost 2 bases, with 11 bases spanning the gap.

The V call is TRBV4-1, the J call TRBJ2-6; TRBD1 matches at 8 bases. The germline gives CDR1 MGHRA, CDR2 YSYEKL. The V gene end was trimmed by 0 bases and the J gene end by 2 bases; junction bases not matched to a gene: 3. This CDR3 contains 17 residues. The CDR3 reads CASSQEWTGTGANVLTF. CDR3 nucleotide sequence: TGCGCCAGCAGCCAAGAGTGGACAGGGACTGGGGCCAACGTCCTGACTTTC.

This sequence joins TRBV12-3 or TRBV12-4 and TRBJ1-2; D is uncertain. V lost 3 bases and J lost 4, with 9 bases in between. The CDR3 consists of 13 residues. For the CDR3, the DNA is TGTGCCAGCAGTTTCTATGGGAGCTATGGCTACACCTTC. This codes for CASSFYGSYGYTF.

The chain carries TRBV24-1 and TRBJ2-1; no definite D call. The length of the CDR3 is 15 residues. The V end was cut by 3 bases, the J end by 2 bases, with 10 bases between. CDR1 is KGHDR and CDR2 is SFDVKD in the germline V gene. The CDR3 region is CATSDQDIPYNEQFF. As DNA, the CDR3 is TGTGCCACCAGTGATCAAGACATCCCCTACAATGAGCAGTTCTTC.

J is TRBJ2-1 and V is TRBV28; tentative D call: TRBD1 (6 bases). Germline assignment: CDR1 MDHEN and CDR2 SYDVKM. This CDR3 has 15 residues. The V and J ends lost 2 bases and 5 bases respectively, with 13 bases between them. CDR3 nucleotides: TGTGCCAGCAGTTTAGGTGGGGGCTACAACAATGAGCAGTTCTTC. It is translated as CASSLGGGYNNEQFF.

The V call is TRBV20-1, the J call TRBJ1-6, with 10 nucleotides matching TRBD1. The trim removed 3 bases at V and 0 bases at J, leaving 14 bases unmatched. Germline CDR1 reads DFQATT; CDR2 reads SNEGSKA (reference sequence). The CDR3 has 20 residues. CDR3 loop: CSASSGTGEFTSSYNSPLHF. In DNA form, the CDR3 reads TGCAGTGCTAGTTCCGGGACAGGGGAATTTACGAGCTCCTATAATTCACCCCTCCACTTT.

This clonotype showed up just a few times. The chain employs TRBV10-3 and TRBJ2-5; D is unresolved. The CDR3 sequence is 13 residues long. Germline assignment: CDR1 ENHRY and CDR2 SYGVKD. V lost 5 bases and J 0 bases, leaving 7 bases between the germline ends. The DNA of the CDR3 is TGTGCCATCAGTCAGGAGTACCAAGAGACCCAGTACTTC. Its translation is CAISQEYQETQYF.

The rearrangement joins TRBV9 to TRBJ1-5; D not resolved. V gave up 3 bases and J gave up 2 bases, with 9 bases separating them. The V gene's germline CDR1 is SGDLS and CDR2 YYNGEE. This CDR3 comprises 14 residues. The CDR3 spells CASSADVGNQPQHF. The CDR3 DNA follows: TGTGCCAGCAGCGCCGACGTTGGCAATCAGCCCCAGCATTTT. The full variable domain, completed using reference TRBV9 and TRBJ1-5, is DSGVTQTPKHLITATGQRVTLRCSPRSGDLSVYWYQQSLDQGLQFLIQYYNGEERAKGNILERFSAQQFPDLHSELNLSSLELGDSALYFCASSADVGNQPQHFGDGTRLSIL.

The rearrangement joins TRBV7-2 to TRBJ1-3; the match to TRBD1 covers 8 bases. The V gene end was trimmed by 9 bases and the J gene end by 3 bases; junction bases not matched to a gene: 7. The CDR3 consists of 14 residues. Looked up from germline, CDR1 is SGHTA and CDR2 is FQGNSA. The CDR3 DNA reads TGTGCCAGTAAGACAGGGGATGTTGGAAACACCATATATTTT. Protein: CASKTGDVGNTIYF.

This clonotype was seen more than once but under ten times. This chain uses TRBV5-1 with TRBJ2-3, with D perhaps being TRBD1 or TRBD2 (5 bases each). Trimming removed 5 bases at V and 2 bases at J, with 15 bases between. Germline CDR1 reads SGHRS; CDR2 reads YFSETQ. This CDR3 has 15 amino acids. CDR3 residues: CASSLTPGLTDTQYF. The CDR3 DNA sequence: TGCGCCAGCAGTTTGACCCCGGGGCTCACAGATACGCAGTATTTT.

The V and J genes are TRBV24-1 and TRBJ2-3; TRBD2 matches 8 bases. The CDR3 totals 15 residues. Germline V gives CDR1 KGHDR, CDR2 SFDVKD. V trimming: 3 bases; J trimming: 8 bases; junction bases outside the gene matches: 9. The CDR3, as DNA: TGTGCCACCAGTGATCACGGTCTAGCGGGTGGTACGCAGTATTTT. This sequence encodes CATSDHGLAGGTQYF.

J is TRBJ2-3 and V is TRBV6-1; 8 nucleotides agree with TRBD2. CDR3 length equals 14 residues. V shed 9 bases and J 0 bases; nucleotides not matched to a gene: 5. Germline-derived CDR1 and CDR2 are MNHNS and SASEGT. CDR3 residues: CASTAGASTDTQYF. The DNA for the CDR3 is TGTGCCAGTACAGCGGGAGCTAGCACAGATACGCAGTATTTT.

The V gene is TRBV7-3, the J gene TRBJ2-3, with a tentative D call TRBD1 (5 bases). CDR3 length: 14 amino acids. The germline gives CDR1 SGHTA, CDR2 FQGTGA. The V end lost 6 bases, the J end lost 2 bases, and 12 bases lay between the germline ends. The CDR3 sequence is CASRHTGFTDTQYF. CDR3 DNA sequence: TGTGCCAGCAGGCACACAGGATTCACAGATACGCAGTATTTT.

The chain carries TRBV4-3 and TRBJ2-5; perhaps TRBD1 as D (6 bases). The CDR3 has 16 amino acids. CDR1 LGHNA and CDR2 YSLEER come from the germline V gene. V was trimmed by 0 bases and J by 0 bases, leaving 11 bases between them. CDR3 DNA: TGCGCCAGCAGCCAAGATTCGCCAGGGGACCAAGAGACCCAGTACTTC. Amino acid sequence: CASSQDSPGDQETQYF.

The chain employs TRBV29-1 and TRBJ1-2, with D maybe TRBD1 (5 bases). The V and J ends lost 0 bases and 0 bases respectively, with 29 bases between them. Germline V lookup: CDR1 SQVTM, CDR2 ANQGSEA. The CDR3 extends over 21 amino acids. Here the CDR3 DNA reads TGCAGCGTTGAAGAAAGGGCCCAGCAGCGGGACGGATTATCAGCTAACTATGGCTACACCTTC. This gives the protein CSVEERAQQRDGLSANYGYTF.

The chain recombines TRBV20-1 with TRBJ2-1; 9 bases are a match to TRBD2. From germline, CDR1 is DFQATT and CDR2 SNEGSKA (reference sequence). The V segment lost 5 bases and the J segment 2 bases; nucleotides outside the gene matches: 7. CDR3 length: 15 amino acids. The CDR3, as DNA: TGCAGTGCTGTATTAGCGGGGGCCACCTACAATGAGCAGTTCTTC. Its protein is CSAVLAGATYNEQFF.

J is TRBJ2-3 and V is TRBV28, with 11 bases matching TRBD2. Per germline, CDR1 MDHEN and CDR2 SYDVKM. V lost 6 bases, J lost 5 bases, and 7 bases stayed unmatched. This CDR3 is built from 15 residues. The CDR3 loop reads CASRGSGGDRDTQYF. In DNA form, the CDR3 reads TGTGCCAGCAGAGGTAGCGGGGGGGATAGAGATACGCAGTATTTT.

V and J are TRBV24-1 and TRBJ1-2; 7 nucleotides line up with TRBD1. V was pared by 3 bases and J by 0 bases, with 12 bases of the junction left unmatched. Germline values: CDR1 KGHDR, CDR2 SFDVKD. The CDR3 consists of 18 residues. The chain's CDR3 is CATSDPLKDREPNYGYTF. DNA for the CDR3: TGTGCCACCAGTGATCCCCTTAAAGACAGGGAACCTAACTATGGCTACACCTTC.

The CDR3, as DNA: TGTGCCACCAGCGGGGACAGGGGGCCGGTAGAGACCCAGTACTTC. Amino acid sequence: CATSGDRGPVETQYF. The V gene is TRBV15, the J gene TRBJ2-5; the match to TRBD1 covers 12 bases. The J segment lost 4 bases and the V segment lost 5 bases, leaving 5 bases of the junction unmatched. This CDR3 region has 15 residues. Germline lookup yields CDR1 LNHNV and CDR2 YYDKDF (reference sequence).

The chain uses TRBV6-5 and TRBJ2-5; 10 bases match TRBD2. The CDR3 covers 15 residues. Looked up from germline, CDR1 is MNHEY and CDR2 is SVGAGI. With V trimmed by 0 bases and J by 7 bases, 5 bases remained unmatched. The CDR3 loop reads CASSYSIGTSVTQYF. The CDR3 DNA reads TGTGCCAGCAGTTACTCGATCGGGACTAGCGTGACCCAGTACTTC.